The 8 T cell receptor beta chains given below trace back to one sample, sequenced in a study of cytomegalovirus exposure and HLA in healthy donors (dated by TCRdb to 2016 to 2017). The library was produced with the immunoSEQ multiplex PCR assay. For the multiplex PCR, a mixture combining 60 forward primers for TCR Vbeta segments and 13 reverse primers for TCR Jbeta segments was used. In TCRdb, the immuneACCESS table is reduced to in-frame sequences with V and J assigned. These tables do not hold every clone; where another copy was compared, an unresolved V gene accounts for under half, and the others remain unexplained. For this sample, the table gives around 190,000 clones. Under 1% of the sample is held by the ten biggest clonotypes. Sequenced: PBMCs. The receptor set was obtained from a woman aged 25 to 39 in good health and CMV-seropositive.

This chain uses TRBV4-3 with TRBJ1-2; 7 nucleotides agree with TRBD1. The CDR3 runs to 14 residues. CDR1 LGHNA and CDR2 YSLEER come from the germline V gene. After removal of 3 bases from V and 2 bases from J, the junction contained 3 bases not matched to a gene. The CDR3 DNA follows: TGCGCCAGCAGCCAGGAGACAGGGAACTATGGCTACACCTTC. Its translation: CASSQETGNYGYTF.

The CDR3 sequence: CAWSRTGLFAGYTF. The DNA for the CDR3 is TGTGCCTGGTCCCGGACAGGACTCTTCGCGGGCTACACCTTC. The chain carries TRBV30 and TRBJ1-2, with 7 bases aligning to TRBD1. V was clipped by 5 bases and J by 8 bases; unmatched bases: 14. In germline, CDR1 is GTSNPN, CDR2 SVGIG (reference sequence). The CDR3 has 14 residues.

This chain joins TRBV5-1 and TRBJ2-1; TRBD2 matches at 11 bases. CDR1 is SGHRS and CDR2 is YFSETQ in the germline V gene. The CDR3 runs to 18 residues. J gave up 0 bases and V 2 bases, and 7 bases lay outside the gene matches. In DNA form, the CDR3 reads TGCGCCAGCAGCTTAGGGACTAGCGGTTCATACTCCTACAATGAGCAGTTCTTC. The encoded protein is CASSLGTSGSYSYNEQFF.

The V and J genes are TRBV9 and TRBJ2-7, with 7 bases matching TRBD1. This CDR3 has 13 residues. V gave up 7 bases and J gave up 2 bases; unmatched junction bases: 6. Germline V CDR1 and CDR2: SGDLS, YYNGEE. The CDR3 DNA reads as TGTGCCAGCGGACAGGCCGAACCCTACGAGCAGTACTTC. Protein sequence: CASGQAEPYEQYF.

The rearrangement uses TRBV18 and TRBJ2-7; tentative D call: TRBD1 (5 bases). V was shortened by 0 bases and J by 5 bases, with 14 bases between the two germline ends. Germline CDR1 reads KGHSH; CDR2 reads LQKENI. This CDR3 region has 15 residues. The CDR3 spells CASSPPRQGFDEQYF. The CDR3 region has the DNA TGTGCCAGCTCACCACCGAGGCAGGGTTTCGACGAGCAGTACTTC.

The genes are TRBV9 and TRBJ2-5; 10 positions agree with TRBD1. The DNA matches TRBJ2-7 better at its end, which makes the J call doubtful. The CDR3 extends over 14 amino acids. Germline CDR1 reads SGDLS; CDR2 reads YYNGEE. This CDR3 reads CASSPRDRGGEQYF. CDR3 sequence (DNA): TGTGCCAGCAGCCCCCGGGACAGGGGTGGCGAGCAGTACTTC.

The V call is TRBV27, the J call TRBJ1-5; D remains ambiguous. The germline CDR1 and CDR2 sequences are MNHEY and SMNVEV (reference sequence). The CDR3 extends over 14 amino acids. V was cut by 4 bases and J by 1 base, with 8 bases left in between. CDR3: CASSSGWSNQPQHF. The CDR3 region has the DNA TGTGCCAGCAGTTCGGGTTGGAGCAATCAGCCCCAGCATTTT.

The rearrangement uses TRBV30 and TRBJ2-1, with a possible D match to TRBD1 (6 bases). From germline, CDR1 is GTSNPN and CDR2 SVGIG (reference sequence). CDR3 length: 14 amino acids. Between the trimmed V and J ends, which lost 2 bases and 4 bases, there was a span of 12 bases. CDR3 sequence (DNA): TGTGCCTGGAGTCTATTCACAGGGTACAATGAGCAGTTCTTC. This translates into CAWSLFTGYNEQFF.